The clone carrying this T cell receptor beta chain occurred a few times. One entry per CDR3 protein results from TCRdb running MiXCR on the reads. The sample includes about 490,000 distinct CDR3 sequences, approximately 17% of them seen just once. The CDR3 loop spans 14 amino acids. The germline gives CDR1 SNHLY, CDR2 FYNNEI. Deletions cut 1 base from V and 9 bases from J, with 13 bases between. These data belong to a study of T cell repertoires in cytomegalovirus infection. The chain carries TRBV2 and TRBJ2-1, with D tentatively TRBD2 (5 bases). The sample was CD8+ T cells from PBMCs. This TCR came from a human donor in good health (CMV status not recorded). Some clones in this sample may be carry-over from other donors' samples. Written as DNA, the CDR3 is TGTGCCAGCAGTGAAGTCGATAGCGTTGGTGAGCAGTTCTTC. It yields the protein CASSEVDSVGEQFF. The full variable domain, rest sourced from reference TRBV2 and TRBJ2-1, is EPEVTQTPSHQVTQMGQEVILRCVPISNHLYFYWYRQILGQKVEFLVSFYNNEISEKSEIFDDQFSVERPDGSNFTLKIRSTKLEDSAMYFCASSEVDSVGEQFFGPGTRLTVL.